A selection of T cell receptor beta chains follows, all from one sample in a study of blood T cells in healthy people across ages. Using its own MiXCR run on the 5' RACE reads, TCRdb lists one record per CDR3 protein. The table has over 600,000 distinct CDR3 sequences, about 56% seen once. Sample: blood. The receptor source for this set is a man in his forties in good health. CDR3s include the opening cysteine and the closing phenylalanine or tryptophan. D genes are given only for firm matches. Only some rows state a clone size, as once, few, many or a class for expanded clones.

v_gene	d_gene	j_gene	abundance	CDR3aa	CDR3nt
TRBV2	TRBD1	TRBJ2-1	.	CASRPGTGGTDEQFF	TGTGCCAGCAGGCCCGGGACAGGGGGCACAGATGAGCAGTTCTTC
TRBV9	.	TRBJ2-5	.	CTSSGQNQETQYF	TGTACCAGCAGCGGACAGAACCAAGAGACCCAGTACTTC
TRBV13	.	TRBJ2-5	.	CASSLRVEVTQYF	TGTGCCAGCAGCCTCCGAGTGGAGGTGACCCAGTACTTC
TRBV7-6	.	TRBJ1-3	.	CASSLGTNSGNTIYF	TGTGCCAGCAGCTTAGGGACAAACTCTGGAAACACCATATATTTT
TRBV6-1	TRBD2	TRBJ2-7	.	CASEGGYLYEQYF	TGTGCCAGTGAGGGAGGGTATTTGTACGAGCAGTACTTC
TRBV6-6	TRBD2	TRBJ2-7	.	CASSSGTISDEQYF	TGTGCCAGCAGTTCTGGGACTATCAGTGACGAGCAGTACTTC
TRBV4-1	.	TRBJ2-3	.	CASSQVVREVSTDTQYF	TGCGCCAGCAGCCAAGTGGTCAGGGAAGTTAGCACAGATACGCAGTATTTT
TRBV10-3	.	TRBJ2-1	few	CAISRGREDNEQFF	TGTGCCATCAGTCGGGGCAGGGAGGACAATGAGCAGTTCTTC
TRBV20-1	.	TRBJ1-1	.	CSASPGAQNTEAFF	TGCAGTGCTAGTCCAGGGGCCCAGAACACTGAAGCTTTCTTT
TRBV12-3/TRBV12-4	TRBD2	TRBJ2-1	.	CASSLRLAGGPTTIEQFF	TGTGCCAGCAGTCTGAGACTAGCGGGAGGACCTACTACAATCGAGCAGTTCTTC
TRBV4-1	.	TRBJ2-4	.	CASSPLLGEQYF	TGCGCCAGCAGCCCCCTCCTTGGGGAGCAGTACTTC
TRBV10-3	TRBD1	TRBJ2-5	.	CAISLDRDGAGQYF	TGTGCCATCAGCTTAGACAGGGACGGCGCCGGGCAGTACTTC
TRBV5-5	.	TRBJ2-7	.	CASSGAGTDSYEQYF	TGTGCCAGCAGCGGGGCCGGGACGGACTCCTACGAGCAGTACTTC
TRBV20-1	.	TRBJ2-1	.	CSATEPLPDNEQFF	TGCAGTGCTACGGAGCCTCTTCCCGACAATGAGCAGTTCTTC
TRBV15	TRBD2	TRBJ2-3	once	CATSSSSGGSDTQYF	TGTGCCACCAGCAGCTCTAGCGGGGGTTCAGATACGCAGTATTTT
TRBV12-3/TRBV12-4	.	TRBJ1-2	.	CASSLADRWRYGYTF	TGTGCCAGCAGTTTAGCTGACAGGTGGAGGTATGGCTACACCTTC
TRBV2	.	TRBJ2-1	.	CASSELRGGHEQFF	TGTGCCAGCAGTGAGTTGCGAGGCGGACATGAGCAGTTCTTC
TRBV2	.	TRBJ1-4	.	CASMGGATNEKLFF	TGTGCCAGCATGGGGGGGGCAACTAATGAAAAACTGTTTTTT
TRBV7-9	TRBD2	TRBJ2-3	.	CASSLATSGVRTDTQYF	TGTGCCAGCAGCTTAGCAACTAGCGGGGTTCGCACAGATACGCAGTATTTT
TRBV14	TRBD2	TRBJ2-1	.	CASSQEAGLAVYNEQFF	TGTGCCAGCAGTCAAGAGGCAGGACTAGCGGTTTACAATGAGCAGTTCTTC
TRBV6-1	.	TRBJ1-2	.	CAAAPANYGHTF	TGTGCGGCGGCACCGGCTAACTATGGCCACACCTTC
TRBV29-1	.	TRBJ2-5	.	CSVQFQGGQETQYF	TGCAGCGTTCAGTTTCAGGGAGGACAAGAGACCCAGTACTTC
TRBV20-1	TRBD2	TRBJ2-7	few	CSARDLPSGIGGSYEQYF	TGCAGTGCTAGAGATCTCCCTAGCGGGATAGGAGGTTCGTACGAGCAGTACTTC
TRBV7-2	TRBD2	TRBJ2-7	few	CASSPIAGSSYEQYF	TGTGCCAGCAGCCCAATAGCGGGGAGCTCCTACGAGCAGTACTTC
TRBV4-3	.	TRBJ1-2	few	CASSQDLGAGDVYTF	TGCGCCAGCAGCCAAGATTTGGGAGCAGGCGACGTCTACACCTTC
TRBV11-3	.	TRBJ2-2	few	CASSRSGTGNTGELFF	TGTGCCAGCAGCCGATCCGGGACCGGGAACACCGGGGAGCTGTTTTTT
TRBV3-1	.	TRBJ2-5	few	CASSLGTHQETQYF	TGTGCCAGCAGCCTAGGGACACATCAAGAGACCCAGTACTTC
TRBV4-3	.	TRBJ2-1	.	CASSQEQRVYNEQFF	TGCGCCAGCAGCCAAGAACAGCGGGTTTACAATGAGCAGTTCTTC
TRBV5-1	TRBD1	TRBJ1-4	.	CASSGTGEGEKLFF	TGCGCCAGCAGCGGGACAGGGGAAGGCGAAAAACTGTTTTTT
TRBV28	TRBD2	TRBJ2-1	.	CASSLRGLAGVEEQFF	TGTGCCAGCAGTTTACGGGGACTAGCGGGAGTAGAGGAGCAGTTCTTC
TRBV4-2	.	TRBJ2-1	.	CASSHQIALPYNEQFF	TGTGCCAGCAGCCACCAGATAGCTCTCCCCTACAATGAGCAGTTCTTC
TRBV2	.	TRBJ2-3	.	CASSEGSPITDTQYF	TGTGCCAGCAGTGAAGGGAGCCCTATCACAGATACGCAGTATTTT
TRBV13	.	TRBJ2-1	.	CASSPAPRRGAYNEQFF	TGTGCCAGCAGCCCGGCCCCGAGAAGGGGGGCTTACAATGAGCAGTTCTTC
TRBV5-1	TRBD1	TRBJ1-4	.	CASSPEGQKNEKLFF	TGCGCCAGCAGCCCAGAGGGACAGAAGAATGAAAAACTGTTTTTT
TRBV5-8	TRBD1	TRBJ1-2	.	CASSETGGIYGYTF	TGTGCCAGCAGCGAGACAGGGGGAATCTATGGCTACACCTTC
TRBV14	.	TRBJ2-5	once	CASSPTLLGETQYF	TGTGCCAGCAGCCCGACACTCCTAGGGGAGACCCAGTACTTC
TRBV29-1	TRBD1	TRBJ1-1	once	CSVADRGGRNTEAFF	TGCAGCGTTGCCGACAGGGGCGGGCGGAACACTGAAGCTTTCTTT
TRBV2	TRBD2	TRBJ2-7	.	CASSVTSGAYNEQYF	TGTGCCAGCAGTGTGACTAGCGGGGCATACAATGAGCAGTACTTC
TRBV24-1	TRBD1	TRBJ1-2	.	CATSDPGQGAVYGYTF	TGTGCCACCAGTGACCCGGGACAGGGGGCGGTCTATGGCTACACCTTC
TRBV29-1	TRBD1	TRBJ2-3	few	CSVGQERGTQYF	TGCAGCGTCGGACAGGAGAGGGGTACGCAGTATTTT
TRBV20-1	.	TRBJ1-2	.	CTVDGYTF	TGCACCGTAGATGGCTACACCTTC
TRBV7-2	.	TRBJ2-7	.	CASSPAQHYEQYF	TGTGCCAGCAGCCCAGCCCAGCATTACGAGCAGTACTTC
TRBV28	TRBD2	TRBJ2-7	.	CASSTQGLAGGSEYF	TGTGCCAGCAGTACCCAGGGGCTAGCGGGAGGTTCGGAGTACTTC
TRBV11-1	TRBD2	TRBJ2-7	.	CASSPRAGGWYEQYF	TGTGCCAGCAGCCCTCGAGCGGGAGGGTGGTACGAGCAGTACTTC
TRBV29-1	.	TRBJ2-7	.	CSVGLAGPNNEQYF	TGCAGCGTTGGGCTGGCTGGACCAAACAATGAGCAGTACTTC
TRBV6-1	.	TRBJ1-2	.	CASSEATPIEGYTF	TGTGCCAGCAGTGAAGCAACGCCAATAGAAGGCTACACCTTC
TRBV6-6	.	TRBJ1-5	.	CASSNPGLDQPQHF	TGTGCCAGCAGTAACCCGGGACTGGATCAGCCCCAGCATTTT
TRBV5-1	.	TRBJ2-1	.	CASSLSGGAKGLSEQFF	TGCGCCAGCAGCTTGTCCGGAGGGGCGAAGGGGCTAAGTGAGCAGTTCTTC
TRBV7-2	TRBD2	TRBJ2-3	many	CASSLGTTTDTQYF	TGTGCCAGCAGCCTTGGGACTACTACAGATACGCAGTATTTT
TRBV12-3/TRBV12-4	.	TRBJ2-1	few	CASTSRDEQFF	TGTGCCAGCACGTCCAGGGACGAGCAGTTCTTC
TRBV4-1	TRBD2	TRBJ2-1	few	CASSQGTSGDPSYNEQFF	TGCGCCAGCAGCCAAGGGACTAGCGGGGACCCATCCTACAATGAGCAGTTCTTC
TRBV13	.	TRBJ2-1	.	CASSLEYRRNEQFF	TGTGCCAGCAGCTTAGAGTATCGGCGCAATGAGCAGTTCTTC
TRBV6-6	.	TRBJ2-1	.	CASSYSWTDNEQFF	TGTGCCAGCAGTTACTCTTGGACTGACAATGAGCAGTTCTTC
TRBV5-1	TRBD2	TRBJ2-3	few	CASSRGPSGRGTDTQYF	TGCGCCAGCAGTCGAGGTCCCAGCGGGAGGGGCACAGATACGCAGTATTTT